What follows describes a single T cell receptor (beta chain). Its antigen is still unknown. The sample holds no much larger clone one base away, and base qualities are not on file. For the CD8 naive samples, CD45RO-negative cells were positively selected for CCR7, yielding a CD45RA+CCR7+ population from which TemRA cells were excluded. The donors were healthy, HIV-negative adults who had no recently reported acute infections or vaccinations. Only Caucasian adults living in Nashville, Tennessee, USA were represented among the donors. After blood collection by leukapheresis, PBMCs were isolated using Ficoll-Histopaque density gradient centrifugation and then cryopreserved in the vapor phase of liquid nitrogen. Analytical flow cytometry was used to check the purity and quantity of every magnetically sorted T cell population. Each sorted fraction had its genomic DNA isolated and then quantified by UV absorbance on a Nanodrop 2000c.

Spanning cysteine to phenylalanine, the CDR3 consists of 18 amino acids. The DNA shown is the 54-base CDR3, in frame from base 1. V loses 5 bases at its end and J loses 4 bases; junction bases beyond the gene matches: 17. As encoded in the germline V gene, CDR1 is MDHEN while CDR2 is SYDVKM. Using the deep immunoSEQ assay, TCR CDR3 regions were amplified from genomic DNA by multiplex PCR. Extracted genomic DNA from each cell subset was distributed evenly across all wells of several immunoSEQ 96-well plates, and each plate was treated as a replicate. Each replicate PCR for sorted subsets received about 180 ng genomic DNA, equal to about 29,000 T cell genomes. Purified libraries were quantified with a Qubit 3.0 fluorometer, sized on a Bioanalyzer 2100, and re-quantified with the KAPA Library Quantification kit. Every immunoSEQ 96-well plate was sequenced on a dedicated single-read 150-cycle Illumina NextSeq 550 flow cell. As for the authors' bioinformatics: Because the immunoSEQ output included only junctional sequences and no quality scores, the filtering could not be the same as the filtering used for full-length reads. Sequences were annotated with PyIR, a Python wrapper for IgBLAST v1.9, and V/J genes and CDR3 were assigned using IMGT germline references. Reads with weak V/J assignments (E-value above 1e-6), missing CDR3, stop codons, out-of-frame junctions, or ambiguous translated residues were removed. V3J clonotypes were defined as sequences sharing an identical inferred V gene, J gene, and CDR3 amino acid sequence. Percentage overlap between repertoires was calculated by dividing the number of shared unique clonotypes by the size of the smaller repertoire. RTK rarefaction, the Chao1 estimator, and Recon v2.1 estimates of unobserved clonotypes were used to assess repertoire richness. Generation probabilities were computed with OLGA for all TCRbeta clonotypes obtained by the gDNA method from a few donors. The source is immuneACCESS, and TCRdb retained only in-frame sequences with V and J called. Part of the clones is not carried over; for the studies checked, unresolved V genes explain less than half of this, and the remainder is unexplained. V, J and clone size are those of that table, while D and trimming were read from the DNA. This sample has around 600,000 clones in its table, and approximately 95% of those were observed once. Around 0.11% of the sample is in the top ten clones.

These data are taken from a study of shared clonotypes between healthy human individuals (TCRdb year 2020). With regard to the full study: The cohort comprised a couple of women and a few men aged 18 to 49 years. To increase sequencing depth and limit assay-specific biases, different laboratories used diverse techniques to prepare libraries and sequence TCR repertoires. Each donor's leukapheresis produced roughly between roughly 0.9 and 8.9 billion PBMCs. For each donor, CD4 naive and CD4 memory were each given three plates, CD8 naive was given two plates, and CD8 memory was given one plate. The study deeply sequenced blood TCR repertoires of about five healthy adults to estimate repertoire size and the extent of clonotype sharing between individuals.

Results the study describes overall, beyond this receptor: Even with the large sequencing depth, rarefaction of the sorted-subset datasets indicated that sequencing was incomplete. When several donors were compared, the shared fraction of clonotypes was around 5.1% for naive CD4, 3.5% for naive CD8, about 2.4% for memory CD4, and about 0.36% for memory CD8. Pairwise subsampling led to the expectation that sequencing depth would affect the degree of clonotype sharing among donors. Naive subsets generally had larger estimated clonotype richness than memory subsets did. The small number of donors limited the genetic and exposure-history diversity represented. Compared with non-shared clonotypes, clonotypes shared by all four sorted-subset donors had higher generation probabilities. Only blood was sampled, and tissue TCR repertoires likely differ from those in blood.

The sample consisted of naive CD8+ T cells sorted from blood. The sample's cell subset or site label, decoded: CD45RA+CCR7+. The sequence was collected from a woman aged 25-40 years in good health. This chain is built from TRBV28 and TRBJ1-1, and 9 junctional nucleotides match TRBD1. The DNA sequence follows: TGTGCCAGCAGTGACCCTGGGGACAGGGAAAGGGTGAGCACTGAAGCTTTCTTT. This sequence encodes CASSDPGDRERVSTEAFF.